What follows describes a single TCR beta chain. CDR3 length: 15 amino acids. The ends lost 1 base at V and 5 bases at J; junction bases unmatched: 3. From germline, CDR1 is LGHNA and CDR2 YNFKEQ. Using immunoSEQ multiplex PCR, the repertoire was profiled, and TCRdb retains in-frame clones only, with some absent. Among roughly 200,000 clones, 86% were seen once, and the ten largest hold roughly 8.7%. The data originate from a study of blood T cell repertoires in COVID-19. Whole-study context: Spain, Italy and the United States supplied samples that represented acute and convalescent COVID-19.

The clonotype originates from a woman in her twenties or thirties who had recovered from COVID-19. Material for sequencing was PBMCs or T cells enriched from blood (not recorded which). The rearrangement uses TRBV4-2 and TRBJ2-1, with TRBD1 identical over 9 bases. CDR3 sequence: CASSQGDREDNEQFF. The CDR3 DNA is TGTGCCAGCAGCCAAGGGGACAGGGAAGACAATGAGCAGTTCTTC.